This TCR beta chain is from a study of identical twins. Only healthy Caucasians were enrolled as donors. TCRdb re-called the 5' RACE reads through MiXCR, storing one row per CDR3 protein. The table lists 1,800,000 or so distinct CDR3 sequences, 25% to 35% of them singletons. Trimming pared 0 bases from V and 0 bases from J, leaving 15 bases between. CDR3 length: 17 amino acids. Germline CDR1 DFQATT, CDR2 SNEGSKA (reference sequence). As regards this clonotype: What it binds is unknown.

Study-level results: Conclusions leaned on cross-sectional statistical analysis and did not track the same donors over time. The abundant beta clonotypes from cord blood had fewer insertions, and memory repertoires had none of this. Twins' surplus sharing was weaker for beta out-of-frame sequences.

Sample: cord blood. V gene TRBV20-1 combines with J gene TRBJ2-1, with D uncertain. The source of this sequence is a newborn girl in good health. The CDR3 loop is CSARDWIRVSSYNEQFF. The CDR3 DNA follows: TGCAGTGCTAGAGATTGGATACGGGTCAGCTCCTACAATGAGCAGTTCTTC.